One T cell receptor beta chain is described in this entry. This sample was taken from a study of ipilimumab plus nivolumab after autologous stem cell transplantation. Trimming cost V 4 bases and J 4 bases; bases outside gene matches: 2. Germline values: CDR1 SGHTA, CDR2 FQGTGA. The CDR3 runs 15 residues. The data were produced by immunoSEQ multiplex PCR, yet TCRdb's version contains in-frame clones alone and is incomplete. The sample includes 20,000 to 25,000 clones, roughly 86% of them seen just once. The chain is built from TRBV7-3 and TRBJ2-1, with 12 bases that match TRBD2. Sequenced here: PBMCs, sampled in a trial of ipilimumab plus nivolumab as post-transplant consolidation. This TCR came from a male donor with diffuse large B-cell lymphoma. The CDR3 DNA sequence: TGTGCCAGCAGCTCTAGCGGGGGGGGGTACAATGAGCAGTTCTTC. Amino acids: CASSSSGGGYNEQFF.